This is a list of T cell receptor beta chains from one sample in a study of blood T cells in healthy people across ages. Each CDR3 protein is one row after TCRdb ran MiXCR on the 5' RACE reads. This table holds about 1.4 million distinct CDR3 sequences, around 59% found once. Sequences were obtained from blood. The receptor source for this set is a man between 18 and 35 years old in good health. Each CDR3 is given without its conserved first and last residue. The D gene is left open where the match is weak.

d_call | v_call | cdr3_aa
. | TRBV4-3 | ASSQGFVGGRGDTQY
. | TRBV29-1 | SVEVRQLDEQY
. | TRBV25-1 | ASSEYGLNEQF
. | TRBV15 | ATNSLESDTQY
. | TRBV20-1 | SARQGSGGAFGYT
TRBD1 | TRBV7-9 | ASSSAPGQGGDYGYT
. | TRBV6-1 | ASSELFSSLYEQY
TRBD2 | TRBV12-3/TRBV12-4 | ASSPQAGRSDEQY
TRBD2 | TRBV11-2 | ASSFLSGGAYEQY
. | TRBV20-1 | SAISGIYRFNEQF
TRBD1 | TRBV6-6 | ASSFYRGTGGASGYT
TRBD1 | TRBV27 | ATATGNPYEQY
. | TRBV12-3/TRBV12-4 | ASRLDWSGANVLT
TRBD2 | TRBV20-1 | SAPHTSGAPYEQY
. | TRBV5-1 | ASSLLQTNSPLH
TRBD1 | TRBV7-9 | ASSLTTGIYGYT
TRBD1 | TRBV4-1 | ASSQARTGNYGYT
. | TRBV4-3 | ASSQDQIVGGSRYEQY
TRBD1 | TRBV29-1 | SVQPGQGFYEQY
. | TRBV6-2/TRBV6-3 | ASDPGWGSYEQY
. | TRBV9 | ASSTTLANQETQY
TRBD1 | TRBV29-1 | SVDGTASFGF
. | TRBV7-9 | ASSPMTAYEQY
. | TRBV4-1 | ASSQGLPGRWYGAF
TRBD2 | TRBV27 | ASSALAGETYEQY
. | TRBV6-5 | ASSYRGVLSYGYT
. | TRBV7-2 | ASSFEQAPTTQQY
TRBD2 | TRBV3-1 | ASSQRGSGQKETQY
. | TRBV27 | ASSLAAAAYGYT
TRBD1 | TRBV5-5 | ASRPTGQGSYEQY
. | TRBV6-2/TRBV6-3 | ASSYTQGPYNGQF
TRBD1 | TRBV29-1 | SATGVRETQY
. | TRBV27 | ASNPLDSRTDTQY
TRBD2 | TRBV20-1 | SASRSGDTGELF
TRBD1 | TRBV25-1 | ASSRTGSTEAF
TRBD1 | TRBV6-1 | ASSTGTGMVSNEKLF
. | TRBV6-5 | ASSYGVDGGYT
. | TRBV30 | AWNGDNAYEQY
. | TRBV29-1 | SVSQRARETQY
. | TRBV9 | ASSVRWGSSYEQY
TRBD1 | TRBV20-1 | SAFTGAGNTIY
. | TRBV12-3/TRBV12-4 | ASSRGTENTEAF
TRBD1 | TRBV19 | ASSIAGTGTGANVLT
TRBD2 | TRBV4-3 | ASSHPGTGGTNVLT
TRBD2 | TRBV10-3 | AISEALAGGLDEQF
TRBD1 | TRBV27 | ASSSLSTGGDPGANVLT
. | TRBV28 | ASSSLGRDYGYT
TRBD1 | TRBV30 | AGTWTGRGGYGYT